One sample yielded the 10 T cell receptor beta chains listed below, sequenced in a study of T cells expressing NK-cell markers. For each CDR3 protein, TCRdb gives one entry from its re-call of the 5' RACE reads, without DNA. Across about 160,000 distinct CDR3 sequences, the top ten clones capture roughly a fifth of the sample. Sequencing was performed on blood T cells: a sorted CD56 or NKG2C T cell subset, CD4+ or CD8+ T cells, or bulk PBMC T cells (not recorded which). The receptors derive from a man between 18 and 69 years old in good health.

This chain links TRBV21-1 with TRBJ2-7. TRBV21-1 is noted as a pseudogene. This CDR3 contains 15 residues. The CDR3 sequence: CASSKPLTVAYEQYF.

The rearrangement joins TRBV27 to TRBJ1-1; TCRdb's D call of TRBD1 is untestable without DNA. The CDR3 is made up of 15 amino acids. Germline V gene lookup returns CDR1 MNHEY and CDR2 SMNVEV (reference sequence). The CDR3 sequence: CASTNQWTGNTEAFF.

V and J are TRBV6-1 and TRBJ1-5; TCRdb's D call of TRBD1 is untestable without DNA. The germline CDR1 and CDR2 sequences are MNHNS and SASEGT. The CDR3 extends over 18 amino acids. The CDR3 spells CASSEATGGLYSNQPQHF.

The chain links TRBV7-8 to TRBJ2-5; checking the TCRdb D call of TRBD1 is not possible without DNA. Germline CDR1 SGHVS, CDR2 FQNEAQ. The length of the CDR3 is 16 residues. The CDR3 here is CASSLGPAGDGETQYF. Full variable domain (missing parts from reference TRBV7-8 and TRBJ2-5): GAGVSQSPRYKVAKRGQDVALRCDPISGHVSLFWYQQALGQGPEFLTYFQNEAQLDKSGLPSDRFFAERPEGSVSTLKIQRTQQEDSAVYLCASSLGPAGDGETQYFGPGTRLLVL.

The J gene is TRBJ2-3, the V gene TRBV7-3; TCRdb reports TRBD2, a call that lacks DNA to check it against. The CDR3 extends over 15 amino acids. Per the germline V gene, CDR1 is SGHTA and CDR2 is FQGTGA. The CDR3 sequence is CASSLIRGGRDTQYF. The whole variable domain, remainder taken from reference TRBV7-3 and TRBJ2-3, is GAGVSQTPSNKVTEKGKYVELRCDPISGHTALYWYRQSLGQGPEFLIYFQGTGAADDSGLPNDRFFAVRPEGSVSTLKIQRTERGDSAVYLCASSLIRGGRDTQYFGPGTRLTVL.

V and J are TRBV5-6 and TRBJ2-5; TCRdb proposes TRBD2, but this gene call is untestable without DNA. Germline V gene data show CDR1 as SGHDT and CDR2 as YYEEEE. This CDR3 spans 14 amino acids. This CDR3 is CASSEKLGWETQYF.

The chain recombines TRBV15 with TRBJ2-3; TCRdb returns TRBD1, unconfirmable since there is no DNA. Looked up from germline, CDR1 is LNHNV and CDR2 is YYDKDF (reference sequence). The CDR3 consists of 16 residues. CDR3 sequence reads: CATSERQGVGTDTQYF.

This chain uses TRBV7-9 with TRBJ1-5. Germline values: CDR1 SEHNR, CDR2 FQNEAQ (reference sequence). The CDR3 contains 14 residues. The CDR3 sequence is CASSLGGDNQPQHF.

The chain links TRBV7-2 to TRBJ1-1. Germline loops: CDR1 SGHTA, CDR2 FQGNSA. This CDR3 has 17 residues. The CDR3 is CASSLTPLGRVGTEAFF. Filled out from reference TRBV7-2 and TRBJ1-1, the complete variable domain reads GAGVSQSPSNKVTEKGKDVELRCDPISGHTALYWYRQSLGQGLEFLIYFQGNSAPDKSGLPSDRFSAERTGGSVSTLTIQRTQQEDSAVYLCASSLTPLGRVGTEAFFGQGTRLTVV.

This chain uses TRBV27 with TRBJ1-2. The CDR3 length is 15 residues. From germline, CDR1 is MNHEY and CDR2 SMNVEV (reference sequence). CDR3 sequence reads: CASSLTGTANYGYTF.